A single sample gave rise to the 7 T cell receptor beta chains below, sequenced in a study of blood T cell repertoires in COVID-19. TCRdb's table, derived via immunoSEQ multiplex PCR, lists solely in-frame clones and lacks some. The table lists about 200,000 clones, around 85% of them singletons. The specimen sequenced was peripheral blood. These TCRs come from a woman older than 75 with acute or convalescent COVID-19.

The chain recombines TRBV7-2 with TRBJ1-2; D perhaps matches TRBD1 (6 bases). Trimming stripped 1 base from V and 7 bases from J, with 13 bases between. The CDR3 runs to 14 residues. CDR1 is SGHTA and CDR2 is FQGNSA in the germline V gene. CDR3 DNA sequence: TGTGCCAGCAGCTTAGGGACAGTGGTGGGTGGCTACACCTTC. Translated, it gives CASSLGTVVGGYTF.

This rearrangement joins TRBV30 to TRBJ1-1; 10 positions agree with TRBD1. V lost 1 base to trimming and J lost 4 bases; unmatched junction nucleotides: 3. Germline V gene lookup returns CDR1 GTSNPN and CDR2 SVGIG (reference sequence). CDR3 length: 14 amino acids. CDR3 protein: CAWSGDRGVTEAFF. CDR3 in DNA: TGTGCCTGGAGTGGGGACAGGGGTGTCACTGAAGCTTTCTTT.

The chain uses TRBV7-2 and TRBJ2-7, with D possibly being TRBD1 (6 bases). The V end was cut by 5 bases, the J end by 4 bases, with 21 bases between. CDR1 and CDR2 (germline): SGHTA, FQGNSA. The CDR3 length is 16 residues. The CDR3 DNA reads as TGTGCCAGCAGCCCAGGCCCTCTAGAAGGGGGTTACGAGCAGTACTTC. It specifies CASSPGPLEGGYEQYF.

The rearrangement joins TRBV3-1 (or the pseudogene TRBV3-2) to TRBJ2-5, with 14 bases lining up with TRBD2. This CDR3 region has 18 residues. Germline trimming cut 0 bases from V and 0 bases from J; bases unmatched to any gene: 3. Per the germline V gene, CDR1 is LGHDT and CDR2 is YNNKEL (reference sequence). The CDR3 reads CASSQEGLAGAYQETQYF. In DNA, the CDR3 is TGTGCCAGCAGCCAAGAGGGACTAGCGGGGGCCTACCAAGAGACCCAGTACTTC.

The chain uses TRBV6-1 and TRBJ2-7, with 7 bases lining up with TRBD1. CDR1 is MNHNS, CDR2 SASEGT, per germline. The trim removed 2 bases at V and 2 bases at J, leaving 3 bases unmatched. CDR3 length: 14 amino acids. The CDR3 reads CASSEKQGTYEQYF. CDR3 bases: TGTGCCAGCAGTGAAAAACAGGGGACCTACGAGCAGTACTTC.

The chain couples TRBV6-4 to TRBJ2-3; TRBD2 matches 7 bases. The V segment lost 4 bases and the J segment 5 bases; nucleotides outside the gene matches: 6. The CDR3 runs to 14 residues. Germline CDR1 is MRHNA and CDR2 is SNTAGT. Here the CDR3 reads CASSVLAGQDTQYF. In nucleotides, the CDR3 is TGTGCCAGCAGTGTCTTAGCGGGTCAAGATACGCAGTATTTT.

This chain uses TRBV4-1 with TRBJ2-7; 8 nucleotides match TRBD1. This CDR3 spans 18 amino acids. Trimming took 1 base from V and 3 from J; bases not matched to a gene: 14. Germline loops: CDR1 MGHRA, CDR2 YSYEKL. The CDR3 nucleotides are TGCGCCAGCAGCCAAGCGAGGGCGACAGGGGTCCTGTTCTACGAGCAGTACTTC. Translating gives CASSQARATGVLFYEQYF.